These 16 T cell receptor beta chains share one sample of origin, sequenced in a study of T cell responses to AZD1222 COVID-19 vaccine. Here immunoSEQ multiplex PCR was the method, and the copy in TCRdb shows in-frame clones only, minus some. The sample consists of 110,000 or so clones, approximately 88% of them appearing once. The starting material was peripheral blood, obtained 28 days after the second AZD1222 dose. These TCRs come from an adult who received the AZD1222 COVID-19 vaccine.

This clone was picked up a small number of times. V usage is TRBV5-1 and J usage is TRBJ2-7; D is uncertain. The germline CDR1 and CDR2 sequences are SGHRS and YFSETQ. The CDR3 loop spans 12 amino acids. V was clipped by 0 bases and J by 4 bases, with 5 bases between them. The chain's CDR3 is CASSLVPYEQYF. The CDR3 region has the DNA TGCGCCAGCAGCTTGGTACCTTACGAGCAGTACTTC.

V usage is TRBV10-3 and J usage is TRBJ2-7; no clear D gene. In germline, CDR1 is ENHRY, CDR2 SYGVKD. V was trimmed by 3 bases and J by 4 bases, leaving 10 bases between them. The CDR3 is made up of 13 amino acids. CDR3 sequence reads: CAISEGPGYEQYF. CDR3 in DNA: TGTGCCATCAGTGAAGGTCCCGGGTACGAGCAGTACTTC.

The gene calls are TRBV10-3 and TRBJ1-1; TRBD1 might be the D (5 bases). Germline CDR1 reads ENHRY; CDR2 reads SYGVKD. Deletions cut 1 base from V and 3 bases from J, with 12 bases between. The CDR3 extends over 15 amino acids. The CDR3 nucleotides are TGTGCCATCAGTGAGTATCGGGGGGAGGACACTGAAGCTTTCTTT. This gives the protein CAISEYRGEDTEAFF.

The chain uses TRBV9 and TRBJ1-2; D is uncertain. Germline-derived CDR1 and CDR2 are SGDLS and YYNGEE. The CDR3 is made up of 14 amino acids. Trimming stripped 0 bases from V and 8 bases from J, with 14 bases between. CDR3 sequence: CASSVAETPSGYTF. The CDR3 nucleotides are TGTGCCAGCAGCGTAGCCGAGACACCGTCCGGCTACACCTTC. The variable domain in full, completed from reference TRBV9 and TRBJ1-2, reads DSGVTQTPKHLITATGQRVTLRCSPRSGDLSVYWYQQSLDQGLQFLIQYYNGEERAKGNILERFSAQQFPDLHSELNLSSLELGDSALYFCASSVAETPSGYTFGSGTRLTVV.

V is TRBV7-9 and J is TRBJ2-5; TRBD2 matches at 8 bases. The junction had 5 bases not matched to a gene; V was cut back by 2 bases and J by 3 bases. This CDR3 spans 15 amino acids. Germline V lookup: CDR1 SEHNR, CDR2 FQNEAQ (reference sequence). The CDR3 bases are TGTGCCAGCAGCTTATCGACTAGCGCCGAAGAGACCCAGTACTTC. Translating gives CASSLSTSAEETQYF.

The CDR3 DNA sequence: TGTGCCAGCAGCGTGGGGTTATGGGAACCTGGAAACACCATATATTTT. Amino acids: CASSVGLWEPGNTIYF. This chain uses TRBV9 with TRBJ1-3; D remains ambiguous. With 2 bases removed from V and 2 bases from J, the gap between germline ends came to 14 bases. The CDR3 is 16 residues long. CDR1 is SGDLS, CDR2 YYNGEE, per germline. Full variable domain (missing parts from reference TRBV9 and TRBJ1-3): DSGVTQTPKHLITATGQRVTLRCSPRSGDLSVYWYQQSLDQGLQFLIQYYNGEERAKGNILERFSAQQFPDLHSELNLSSLELGDSALYFCASSVGLWEPGNTIYFGEGSWLTVV.

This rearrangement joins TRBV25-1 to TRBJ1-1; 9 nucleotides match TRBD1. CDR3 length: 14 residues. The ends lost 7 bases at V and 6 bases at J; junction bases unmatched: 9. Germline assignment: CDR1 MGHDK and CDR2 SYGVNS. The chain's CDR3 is CASKTGGSVAEAFF. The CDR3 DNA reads TGTGCCAGCAAGACAGGGGGTTCGGTCGCTGAAGCTTTCTTT. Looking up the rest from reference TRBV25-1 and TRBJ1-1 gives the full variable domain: EADIYQTPRYLVIGTGKKITLECSQTMGHDKMYWYQQDPGMELHLIHYSYGVNSTEKGDLSSESTVSRIRTEHFPLTLESARPSHTSQYLCASKTGGSVAEAFFGQGTRLTVV.

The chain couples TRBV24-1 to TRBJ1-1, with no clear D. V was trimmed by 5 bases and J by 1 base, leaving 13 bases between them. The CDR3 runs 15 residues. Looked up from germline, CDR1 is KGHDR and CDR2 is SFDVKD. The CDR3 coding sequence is TGTGCCACCAGTGGCGGCAGCTGGGCGAACACTGAAGCTTTCTTT. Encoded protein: CATSGGSWANTEAFF.

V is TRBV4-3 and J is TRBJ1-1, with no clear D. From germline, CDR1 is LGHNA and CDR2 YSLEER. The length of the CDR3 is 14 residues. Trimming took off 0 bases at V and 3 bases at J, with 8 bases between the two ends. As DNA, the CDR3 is TGCGCCAGCAGCCAAGAGGGGTTACACACTGAAGCTTTCTTT. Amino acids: CASSQEGLHTEAFF.

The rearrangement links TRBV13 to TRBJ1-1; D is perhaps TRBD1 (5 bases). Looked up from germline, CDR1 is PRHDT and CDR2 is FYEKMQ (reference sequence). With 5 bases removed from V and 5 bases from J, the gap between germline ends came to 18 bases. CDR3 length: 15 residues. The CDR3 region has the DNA TGTGCCAGCAGCCCTCCTCTGGGGGACCGAACTGAAGCTTTCTTT. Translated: CASSPPLGDRTEAFF.

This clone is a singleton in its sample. The chain's CDR3 is CSVRDRRYEQYF. For the CDR3, the DNA is TGCAGCGTTCGCGACAGGAGATACGAGCAGTACTTC. This rearrangement joins TRBV29-1 to TRBJ2-7, with D possibly TRBD1 on 6 matching bases. Germline CDR1 SQVTM, CDR2 ANQGSEA. The CDR3 sequence is 12 residues long. The V gene lost 5 bases and the J gene lost 4 bases, with 12 bases spanning the gap.

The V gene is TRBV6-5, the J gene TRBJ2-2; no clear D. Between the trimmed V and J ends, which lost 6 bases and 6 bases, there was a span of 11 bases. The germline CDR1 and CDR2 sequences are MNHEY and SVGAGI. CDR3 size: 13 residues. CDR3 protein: CASRSPGSGELFF. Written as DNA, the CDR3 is TGTGCCAGCAGGTCCCCCGGGTCCGGGGAGCTGTTTTTT.

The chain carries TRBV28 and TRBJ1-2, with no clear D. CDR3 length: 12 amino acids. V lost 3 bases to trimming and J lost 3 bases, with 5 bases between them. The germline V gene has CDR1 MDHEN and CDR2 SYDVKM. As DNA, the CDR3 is TGTGCCAGCAGTTTGACCTACTATGGCTACACCTTC. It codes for CASSLTYYGYTF.

CDR3 nucleotides: TGTGCCAGCAGTTTGGGCGGAATGGAGCAGTTCTTC. The encoded protein is CASSLGGMEQFF. V gene TRBV27 combines with J gene TRBJ2-1; D is unresolved. Germline lookup yields CDR1 MNHEY and CDR2 SMNVEV (reference sequence). The CDR3 is 12 amino acids. V shed 3 bases and J shed 10 bases, with 10 bases lying between them.

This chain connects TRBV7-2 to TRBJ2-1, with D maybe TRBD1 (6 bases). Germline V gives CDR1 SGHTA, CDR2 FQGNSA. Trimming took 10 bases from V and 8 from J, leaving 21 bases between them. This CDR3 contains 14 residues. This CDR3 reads CATARNRDTDEQFF. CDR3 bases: TGTGCCACGGCCCGAAACCGGGACACCGATGAGCAGTTCTTC.

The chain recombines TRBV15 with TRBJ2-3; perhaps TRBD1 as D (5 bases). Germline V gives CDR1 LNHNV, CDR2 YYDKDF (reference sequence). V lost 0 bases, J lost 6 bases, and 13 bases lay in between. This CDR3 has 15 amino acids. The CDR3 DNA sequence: TGTGCCACCAGCAGAGATCCCGACAGCAGCGATACGCAGTATTTT. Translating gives CATSRDPDSSDTQYF.